The clone carrying this T cell receptor (beta chain) has only a few counts. Antigen: not known. These data originate in a study of T cells after yellow fever vaccination. Study observations and caveats: Within FACS-sorted repertoires, abundant clonotypes contaminating from the bulk population could be present. Subsequent booster samples again held most clones from primary vaccination (around 96% CD4, nearly 90% CD8).

Per the germline V gene, CDR1 is LNHDA and CDR2 is SQIVND (reference sequence). J lost 3 bases, V lost 7 bases, and 9 bases had no gene match. The CDR3 length is 14 residues. Each CDR3 protein is one row after TCRdb ran MiXCR on the 5' RACE reads. The sample lists 300,000 to 350,000 distinct CDR3 sequences; 3% to 4.5% were seen once. The TCR comes from a man younger than 35 who received the YFV17D yellow fever vaccine. V gene TRBV19 combines with J gene TRBJ2-7; 7 nucleotides line up with TRBD1. The sample was PBMCs, taken 5 days after the yellow fever booster vaccination. The DNA for the CDR3 is TGTGCCAGTACCTTGACAGGGTCCGGCTACGAGCAGTACTTC. This codes for CASTLTGSGYEQYF.